The source of this T cell receptor beta chain is a study of human versus mouse CDR3 diversity and MHC coevolution. This CDR3 spans 15 amino acids. V gave up 4 bases and J gave up 4 bases, with 15 bases separating them. Germline CDR1 is MDHEN and CDR2 is SYDVKM. Profiled with immunoSEQ multiplex PCR; TCRdb holds only in-frame clones, not every one. The repertoire has about 83,000 clones, around 90% of them found once; the top ten carry roughly 0.16%. The sequenced sample was naive CD4+ T cells from blood. Subset of the sample: CD45RO-negative CD62L-positive naive CD4 T cells. The receptor comes from a person aged 25 to 69 in good health. This rearrangement joins TRBV28 to TRBJ2-3; no reliable D call. Here the CDR3 DNA reads TGTGCCAGCAGTTCCCCCCCGGAGTTGTCAGATACGCAGTATTTT. This sequence encodes CASSSPPELSDTQYF.